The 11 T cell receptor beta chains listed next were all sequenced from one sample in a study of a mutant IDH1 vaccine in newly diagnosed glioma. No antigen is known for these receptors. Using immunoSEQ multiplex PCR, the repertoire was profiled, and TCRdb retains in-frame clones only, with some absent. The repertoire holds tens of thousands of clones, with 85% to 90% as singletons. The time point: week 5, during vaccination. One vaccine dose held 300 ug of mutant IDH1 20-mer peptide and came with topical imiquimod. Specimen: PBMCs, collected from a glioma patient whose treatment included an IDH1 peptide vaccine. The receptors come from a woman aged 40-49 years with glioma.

CDR3 amino acids: CASSHGHRNTGELFF. The CDR3 DNA follows: TGCGCCAGCAGCCACGGACATAGGAACACCGGGGAGCTGTTTTTT. The chain carries TRBV5-1 and TRBJ2-2; possibly TRBD1 for D (5 bases). The germline V gene encodes CDR1 SGHRS and CDR2 YFSETQ. V lost 4 bases to trimming and J lost 1 base, with 11 bases between them. The CDR3 runs to 15 residues.

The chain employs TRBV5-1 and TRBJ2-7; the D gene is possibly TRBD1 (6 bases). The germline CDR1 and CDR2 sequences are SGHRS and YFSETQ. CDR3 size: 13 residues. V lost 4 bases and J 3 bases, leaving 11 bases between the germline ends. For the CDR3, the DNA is TGCGCCAGCAGCATGACAGGCGGCTACGAGCAGTACTTC. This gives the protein CASSMTGGYEQYF.

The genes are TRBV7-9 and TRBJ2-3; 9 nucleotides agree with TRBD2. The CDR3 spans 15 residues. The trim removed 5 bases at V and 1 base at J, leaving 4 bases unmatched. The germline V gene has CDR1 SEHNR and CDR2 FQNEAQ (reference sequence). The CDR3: CASSRAGGRTDTQYF. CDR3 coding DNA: TGTGCCAGCAGCCGGGCGGGAGGGCGCACAGATACGCAGTATTTT.

The DNA for the CDR3 is TGCGCCAGCAGGGGGGGGCTAGCGGACCAAGAGACCCAGTACTTC. It is translated as CASRGGLADQETQYF. V is TRBV10-2 and J is TRBJ2-5, with a tentative D call TRBD2 (7 bases). CDR3 length: 15 residues. Germline CDR1 WSHSY, CDR2 SAAADI. Trimming stripped 6 bases from V and 0 bases from J, with 14 bases between.

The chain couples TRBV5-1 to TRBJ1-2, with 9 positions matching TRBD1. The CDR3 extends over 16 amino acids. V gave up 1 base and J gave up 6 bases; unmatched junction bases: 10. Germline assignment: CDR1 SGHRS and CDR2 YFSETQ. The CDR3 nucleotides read TGCGCCAGCAGCTTGCTTGGCTCGACAGGGGGGCATGGCTACACCTTC. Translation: CASSLLGSTGGHGYTF. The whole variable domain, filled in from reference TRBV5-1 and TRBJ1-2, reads KAGVTQTPRYLIKTRGQQVTLSCSPISGHRSVSWYQQTPGQGLQFLFEYFSETQRNKGNFPGRFSGRQFSNSRSEMNVSTLELGDSALYLCASSLLGSTGGHGYTFGSGTRLTVV.

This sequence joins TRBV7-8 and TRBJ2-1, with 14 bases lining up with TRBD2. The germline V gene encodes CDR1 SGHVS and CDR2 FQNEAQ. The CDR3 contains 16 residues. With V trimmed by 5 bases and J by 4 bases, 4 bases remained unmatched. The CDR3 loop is CASSPRTSGGYNEQFF. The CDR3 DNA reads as TGTGCCAGCAGCCCACGGACTAGCGGGGGGTACAATGAGCAGTTCTTC.

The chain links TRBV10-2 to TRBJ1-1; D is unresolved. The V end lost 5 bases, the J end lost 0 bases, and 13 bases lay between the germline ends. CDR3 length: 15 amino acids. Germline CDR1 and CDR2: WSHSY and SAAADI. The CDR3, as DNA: TGCGCCAGCAGTCACCAAGGACGTCTGAACACTGAAGCTTTCTTT. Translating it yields CASSHQGRLNTEAFF.

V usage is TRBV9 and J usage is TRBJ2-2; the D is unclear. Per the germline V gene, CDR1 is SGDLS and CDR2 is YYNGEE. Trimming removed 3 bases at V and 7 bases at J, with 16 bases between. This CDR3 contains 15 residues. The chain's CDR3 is CASSGTAWAVGELFF. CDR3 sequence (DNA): TGTGCCAGCAGCGGGACCGCCTGGGCTGTCGGGGAGCTGTTTTTT.

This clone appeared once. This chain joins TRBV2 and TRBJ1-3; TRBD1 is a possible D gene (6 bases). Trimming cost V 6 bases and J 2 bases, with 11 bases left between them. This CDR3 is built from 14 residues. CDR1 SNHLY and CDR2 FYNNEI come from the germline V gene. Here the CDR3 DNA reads TGTGCCAGCAGCTTACAGGGAACTGGAAACACCATATATTTT. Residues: CASSLQGTGNTIYF.

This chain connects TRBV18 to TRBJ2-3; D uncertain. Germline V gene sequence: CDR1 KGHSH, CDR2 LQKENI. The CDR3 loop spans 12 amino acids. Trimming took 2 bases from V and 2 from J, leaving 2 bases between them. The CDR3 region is CASSPATDTQYF. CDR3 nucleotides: TGTGCCAGCTCACCAGCCACAGATACGCAGTATTTT.

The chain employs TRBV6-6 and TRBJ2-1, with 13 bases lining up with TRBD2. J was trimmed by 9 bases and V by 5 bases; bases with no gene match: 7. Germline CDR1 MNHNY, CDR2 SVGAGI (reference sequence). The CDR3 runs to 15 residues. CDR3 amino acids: CASSATSGGAGEQFF. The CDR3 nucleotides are TGTGCCAGCAGTGCAACTAGCGGGGGGGCCGGTGAGCAGTTCTTC.